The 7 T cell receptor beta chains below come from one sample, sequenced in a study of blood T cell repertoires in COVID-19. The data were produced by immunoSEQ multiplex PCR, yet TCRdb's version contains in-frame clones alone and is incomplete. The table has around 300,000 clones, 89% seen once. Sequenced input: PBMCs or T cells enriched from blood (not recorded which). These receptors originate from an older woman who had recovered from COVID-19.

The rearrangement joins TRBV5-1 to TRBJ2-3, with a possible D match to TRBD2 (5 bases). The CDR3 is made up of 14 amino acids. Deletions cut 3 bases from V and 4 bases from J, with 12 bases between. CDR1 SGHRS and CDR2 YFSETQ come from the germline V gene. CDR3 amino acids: CASSSNAEADTQYF. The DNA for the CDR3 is TGCGCCAGCAGCTCGAATGCGGAGGCAGATACGCAGTATTTT.

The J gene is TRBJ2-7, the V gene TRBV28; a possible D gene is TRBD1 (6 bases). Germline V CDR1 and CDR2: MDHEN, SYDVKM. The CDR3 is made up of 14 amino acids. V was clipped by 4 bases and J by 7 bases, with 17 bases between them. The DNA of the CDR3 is TGTGCCAGCAGTTCCGGGACACCCGAGGATGAGCAGTACTTC. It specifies CASSSGTPEDEQYF.

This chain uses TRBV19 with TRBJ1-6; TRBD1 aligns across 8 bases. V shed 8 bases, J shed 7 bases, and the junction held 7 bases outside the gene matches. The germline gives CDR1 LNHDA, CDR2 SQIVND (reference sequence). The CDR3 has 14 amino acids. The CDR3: CASGDRWQNSPLHF. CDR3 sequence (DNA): TGTGCCAGTGGGGACAGGTGGCAGAATTCACCCCTCCACTTT.

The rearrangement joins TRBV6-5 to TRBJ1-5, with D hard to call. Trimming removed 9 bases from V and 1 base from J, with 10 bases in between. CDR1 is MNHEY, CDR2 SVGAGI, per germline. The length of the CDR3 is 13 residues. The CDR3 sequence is CASGGRSNQPQHF. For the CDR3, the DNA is TGTGCCAGTGGAGGTAGAAGCAATCAGCCCCAGCATTTT.

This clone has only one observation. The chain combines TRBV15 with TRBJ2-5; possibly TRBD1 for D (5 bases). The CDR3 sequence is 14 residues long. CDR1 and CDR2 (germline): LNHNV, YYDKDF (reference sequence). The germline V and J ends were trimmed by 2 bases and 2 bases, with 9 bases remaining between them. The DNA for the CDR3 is TGTGCCACCAGCAGACTAACAGGACAAGAGACCCAGTACTTC. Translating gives CATSRLTGQETQYF.

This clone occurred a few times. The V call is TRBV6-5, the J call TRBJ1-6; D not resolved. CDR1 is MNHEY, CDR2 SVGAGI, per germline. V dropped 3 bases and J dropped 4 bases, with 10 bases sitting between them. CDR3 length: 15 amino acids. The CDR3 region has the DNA TGTGCCAGCAGTTATCGACAACTGTATAATTCACCCCTCCACTTT. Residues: CASSYRQLYNSPLHF.

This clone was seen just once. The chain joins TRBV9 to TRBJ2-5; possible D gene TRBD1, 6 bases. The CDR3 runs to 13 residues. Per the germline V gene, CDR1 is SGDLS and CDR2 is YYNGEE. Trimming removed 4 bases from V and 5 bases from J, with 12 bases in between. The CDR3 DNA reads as TGTGCCAGCAGCTCAACAGGGTATGAGACCCAGTACTTC. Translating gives CASSSTGYETQYF.